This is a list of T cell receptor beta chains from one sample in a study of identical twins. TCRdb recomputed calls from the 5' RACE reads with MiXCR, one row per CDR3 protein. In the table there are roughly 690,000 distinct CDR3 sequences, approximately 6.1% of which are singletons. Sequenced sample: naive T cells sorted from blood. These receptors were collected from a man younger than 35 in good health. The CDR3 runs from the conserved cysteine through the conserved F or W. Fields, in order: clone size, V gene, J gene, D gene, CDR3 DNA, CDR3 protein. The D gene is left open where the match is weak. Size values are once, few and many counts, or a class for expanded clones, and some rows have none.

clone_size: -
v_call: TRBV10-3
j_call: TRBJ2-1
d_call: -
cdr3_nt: TGTGCCATCGCCGGCGACACCACGCTGGGGCAGTTCTTC
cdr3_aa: CAIAGDTTLGQFF

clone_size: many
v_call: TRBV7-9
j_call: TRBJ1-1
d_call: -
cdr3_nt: TGTGCCAGCACCCCCCGGGTGGCTGAAGCTTTCTTT
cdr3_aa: CASTPRVAEAFF

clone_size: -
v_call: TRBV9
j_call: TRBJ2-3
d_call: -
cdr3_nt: TGTGCCAGCAGCGTATCCGGTGGAGCCACAGATACGCAGTATTTT
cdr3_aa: CASSVSGGATDTQYF

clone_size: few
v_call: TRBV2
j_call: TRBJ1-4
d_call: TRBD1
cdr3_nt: TGTGCCAGCAGGGGGACAGGGGGCATGGGGGAAAAACTGTTTTTT
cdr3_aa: CASRGTGGMGEKLFF

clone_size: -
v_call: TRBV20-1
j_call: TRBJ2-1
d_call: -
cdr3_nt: TGCAGTGCTAGGACCGGGACTGCCTACAATGAGCAGTTCTTC
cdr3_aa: CSARTGTAYNEQFF

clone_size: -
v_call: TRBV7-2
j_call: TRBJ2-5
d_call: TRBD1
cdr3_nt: TGTGCCAGCAGCTATTACAGGGGCCAAGAGACCCAGTACTTC
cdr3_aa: CASSYYRGQETQYF

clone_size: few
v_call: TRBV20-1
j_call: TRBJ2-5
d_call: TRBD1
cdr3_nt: TGCAGTGCAAGGACAGGATTAGGGGAGACCCAGTACTTC
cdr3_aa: CSARTGLGETQYF

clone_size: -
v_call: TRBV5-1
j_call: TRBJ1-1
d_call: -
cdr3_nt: TGCGCCAGCAGCTTGGTAACCCATTTGAACACTGAAGCTTTCTTT
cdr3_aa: CASSLVTHLNTEAFF

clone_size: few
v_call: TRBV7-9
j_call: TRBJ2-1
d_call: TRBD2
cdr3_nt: TGTGCCAGCAGCCCCGGACTAGCGGGCCACTCCTACAATGAGCAGTTCTTC
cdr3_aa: CASSPGLAGHSYNEQFF

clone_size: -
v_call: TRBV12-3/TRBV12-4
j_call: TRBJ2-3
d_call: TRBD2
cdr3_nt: TGTGCCAGCAGTCCCACGACTAGCGGGAGACGGGATACGCAGTATTTT
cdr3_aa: CASSPTTSGRRDTQYF

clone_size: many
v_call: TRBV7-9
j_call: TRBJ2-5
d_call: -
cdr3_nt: TGTGCCAGCAGCTTAGATAACGGGGAGACCCAGTACTTC
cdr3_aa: CASSLDNGETQYF

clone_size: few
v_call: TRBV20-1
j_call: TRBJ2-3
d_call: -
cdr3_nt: TGCAGTGCTAGAGATCCGCAGAGGACCACAGATACGCAGTATTTT
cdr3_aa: CSARDPQRTTDTQYF

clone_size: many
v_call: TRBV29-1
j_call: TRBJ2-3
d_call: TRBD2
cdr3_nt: TGCAGCGCTGTACTAGCGGGGAGCACAGATACGCAGTATTTT
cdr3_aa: CSAVLAGSTDTQYF

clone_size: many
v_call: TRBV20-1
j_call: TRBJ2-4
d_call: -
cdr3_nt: TGCAGTGCTAGCGGCAAGAGTAATAAAAACATTCAGTACTTC
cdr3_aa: CSASGKSNKNIQYF

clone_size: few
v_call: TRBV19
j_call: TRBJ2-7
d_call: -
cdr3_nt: TGTGCCAGTAGTCCCTCTTCAAGGGCCGAGCAGTACTTC
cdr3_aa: CASSPSSRAEQYF

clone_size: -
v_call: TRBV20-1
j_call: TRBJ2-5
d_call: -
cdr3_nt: TGCAGTGCTAGAGACCCCCGAGGGGAGACCCAGTACTTC
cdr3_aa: CSARDPRGETQYF

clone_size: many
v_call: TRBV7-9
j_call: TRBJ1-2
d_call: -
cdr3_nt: TGTGCCAGCAGCTTTTCGGACGTCTATGGCTACACCTTC
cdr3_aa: CASSFSDVYGYTF

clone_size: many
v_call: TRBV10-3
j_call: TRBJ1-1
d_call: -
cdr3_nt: TGTGCCATCAGTGAAGGCGGCGGGGGAGCTTTCTTT
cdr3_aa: CAISEGGGGAFF

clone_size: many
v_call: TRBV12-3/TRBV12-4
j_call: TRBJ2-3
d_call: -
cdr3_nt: TGTGCCAGCAGGGTAGCGGATCTGGATACGCAGTATTTT
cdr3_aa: CASRVADLDTQYF

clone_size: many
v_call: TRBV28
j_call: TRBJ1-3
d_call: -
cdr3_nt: TGTGCCAGCAGTTTAATGCGGAACTCTGGAAACACCATATATTTT
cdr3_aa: CASSLMRNSGNTIYF

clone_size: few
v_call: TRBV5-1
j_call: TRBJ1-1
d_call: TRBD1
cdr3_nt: TGCGCCAGCAAGGGACAGGGTATGAACACTGAAGCTTTCTTT
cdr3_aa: CASKGQGMNTEAFF

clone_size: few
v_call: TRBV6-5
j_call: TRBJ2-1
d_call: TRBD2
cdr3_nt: TGTGCCAGCAGTTACCCGACCGGGACTAGGTCCTACAATGAGCAGTTCTTC
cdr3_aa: CASSYPTGTRSYNEQFF

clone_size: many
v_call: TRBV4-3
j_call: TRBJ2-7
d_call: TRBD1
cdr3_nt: TGCGCCAGCAGCCAAGATCACAGGGGGCCCTACGAGCAGTACTTC
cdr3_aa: CASSQDHRGPYEQYF

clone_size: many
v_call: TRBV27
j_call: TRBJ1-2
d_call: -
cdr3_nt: TGTGCCAGCAGTGTGGACAGAGACTATGGCTACACCTTC
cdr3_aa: CASSVDRDYGYTF

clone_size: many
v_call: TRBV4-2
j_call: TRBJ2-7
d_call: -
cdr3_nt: TGTGCCAGCAGCCAAGATGATGGCCTAAGGGACGAGCAGTACTTC
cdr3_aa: CASSQDDGLRDEQYF

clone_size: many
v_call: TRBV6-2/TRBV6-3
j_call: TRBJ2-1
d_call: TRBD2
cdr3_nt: TGTGCCAGCAGTTACTCTTCTGGCGGGAGCAACCATGAGCAGTTCTTC
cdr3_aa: CASSYSSGGSNHEQFF

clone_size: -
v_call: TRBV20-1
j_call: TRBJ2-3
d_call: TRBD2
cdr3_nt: TGCAGTGCTGCCGAAGGGGCGCGGGAGGCGCAGTATTTT
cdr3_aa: CSAAEGAREAQYF

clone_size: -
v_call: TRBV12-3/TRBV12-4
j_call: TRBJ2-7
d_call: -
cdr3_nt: TGTGCCAGCAAAGGGACCTACGAGCAGTACTTC
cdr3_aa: CASKGTYEQYF

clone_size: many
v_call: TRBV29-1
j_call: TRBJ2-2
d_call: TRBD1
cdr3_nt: TGCAGCGCCCGGGACAGGAAGAACACCGGGGAGCTGTTTTTT
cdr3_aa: CSARDRKNTGELFF

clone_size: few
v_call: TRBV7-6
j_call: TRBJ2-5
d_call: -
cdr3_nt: TGTGCCAGCGGCTTCTACCTCGGGGACCAAGAGACCCAGTACTTC
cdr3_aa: CASGFYLGDQETQYF

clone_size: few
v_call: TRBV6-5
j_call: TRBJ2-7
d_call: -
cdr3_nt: TGTGCCAGCAACTCAAGGTGGGGGGAGCAGTACTTC
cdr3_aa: CASNSRWGEQYF

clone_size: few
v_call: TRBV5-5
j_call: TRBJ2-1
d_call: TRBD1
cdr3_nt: TGTGCCAGCAGCCCGCCTCCCTGGTCGACAGGGCAGGGGGATGAGCAGTTCTTC
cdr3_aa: CASSPPPWSTGQGDEQFF

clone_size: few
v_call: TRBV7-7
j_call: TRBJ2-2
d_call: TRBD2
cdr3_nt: TGTGCCAGCAGCTTACGGCTAGCGGGTTACACCGGGGAGCTGTTTTTT
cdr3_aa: CASSLRLAGYTGELFF